This is a list of T cell receptor beta chains from one sample in a study of vaccination and CD4 T cells after COVID-19. The antigens these receptors bind are not known. TCRdb called the PCR reads again in MiXCR, with one record for every CDR3 protein. In the table there are 10,000 or so distinct CDR3 sequences, 53% of which are singletons. Sequencing used CD4+ T cells from blood, cultured in vitro. The receptors derive from a human donor who had recovered from COVID-19. CDR3s include the opening cysteine and the closing phenylalanine or tryptophan. The order of the fields is J gene, V gene, CDR3 protein.

>TRBJ1-1|TRBV2
CASTPGGIGQKNTEAFF
>TRBJ2-2|TRBV28
CASSLYGAGELFF
>TRBJ1-5|TRBV15
CATSRDQGDQPQHF
>TRBJ2-7|TRBV7-6
CASSKDRGYEQYF
>TRBJ1-5|TRBV27
CASSLSRDYNQPQHF
>TRBJ2-2|TRBV10-1
CASRVTTNTGELFF
>TRBJ1-1|TRBV24-1
CATSDPGTGNTEAFF
>TRBJ1-2|TRBV20-1
CSAAGGSYGYTF
>TRBJ2-2|TRBV28
CASSFVGLNTGELFF
>TRBJ1-2|TRBV7-8
CASSSRTGVDGYTF
>TRBJ1-6|TRBV14
CASSQGRENSPLHF
>TRBJ2-1|TRBV28
CASSFEVAGGQRRSDPYNEQFF
>TRBJ2-7|TRBV6-1
CASRAGTSGARSYEQYF
>TRBJ1-6|TRBV2
CASSVSDRDNSPLHF
>TRBJ2-3|TRBV28
CASSPTRATTDTQYF
>TRBJ1-1|TRBV20-1
CSAPVRDTEAFF
>TRBJ1-1|TRBV2
CASSVGDEHTEAFF
>TRBJ2-7|TRBV12-3/TRBV12-4
CASSPDRALPFAYEQYF
>TRBJ1-5|TRBV19
CASSTRTGGRFGPQHF
>TRBJ1-2|TRBV28
CASSSSPINYGYTF
>TRBJ2-5|TRBV27
CASSFHQGAGTETQYF
>TRBJ1-1|TRBV6-5
CASSYSGGMNTEAFF
>TRBJ1-1|TRBV2
CAGRQEINTEAFF
>TRBJ1-2|TRBV7-9
CASSLLTETYGYTF
>TRBJ1-2|TRBV2
CASQGDYGYTF
>TRBJ2-7|TRBV20-1
CSARDNRLDEQYF
>TRBJ1-1|TRBV19
CASSIRLGTEAFF
>TRBJ1-6|TRBV6-1
CASSGGDRGVSPLHF
>TRBJ1-6|TRBV6-1
CASTPSLDRSYNSPLHF